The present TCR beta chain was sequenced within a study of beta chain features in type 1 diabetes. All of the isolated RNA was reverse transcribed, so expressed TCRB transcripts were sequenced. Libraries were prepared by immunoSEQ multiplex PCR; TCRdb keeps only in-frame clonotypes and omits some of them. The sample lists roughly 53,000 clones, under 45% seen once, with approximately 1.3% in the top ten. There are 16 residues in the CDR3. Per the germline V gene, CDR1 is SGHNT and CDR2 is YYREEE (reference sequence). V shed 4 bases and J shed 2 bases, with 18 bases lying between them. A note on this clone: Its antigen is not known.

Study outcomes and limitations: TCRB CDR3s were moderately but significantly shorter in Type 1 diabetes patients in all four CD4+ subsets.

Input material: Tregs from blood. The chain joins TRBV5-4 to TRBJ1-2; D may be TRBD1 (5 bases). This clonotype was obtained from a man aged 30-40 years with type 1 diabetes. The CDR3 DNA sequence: TGTGCCAGCAGCCCAAGCGGGGGACGGCGAAACTATGGCTACACCTTC. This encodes CASSPSGGRRNYGYTF.